Below are 6 T cell receptor beta chains sequenced from a single sample in a study of blood T cell repertoires in COVID-19. Data came from immunoSEQ multiplex PCR; TCRdb stores just in-frame clones and leaves some out. Of about 90,000 clones listed, approximately 75% are singletons. Specimen: peripheral blood. Receptors originate from a human donor in a cohort sampled during active COVID-19.

The chain has TRBV6-5 and TRBJ1-1, with 9 bases lining up with TRBD1. Germline-derived CDR1 and CDR2 are MNHEY and SVGAGI. Unmatched junction bases numbered 4, after V lost 0 bases and J lost 5 bases. This CDR3 contains 15 residues. CDR3 nucleotide sequence: TGTGCCAGCAGTTACTCGCGGACAGGGGTAACTGAAGCTTTCTTT. Translated: CASSYSRTGVTEAFF.

There are a few counts of this clone. V usage is TRBV6-2 or TRBV6-3 and J usage is TRBJ1-1; maybe TRBD1 (5 bases). The V gene's germline CDR1 is MNHEY and CDR2 SVGEGT. This CDR3 contains 13 residues. V shed 2 bases and J shed 8 bases, with 12 bases lying between them. The CDR3 sequence is CASSYRQGSEAFF. CDR3 nucleotide sequence: TGTGCCAGCAGTTACCGTCAGGGTTCAGAAGCTTTCTTT.

This sequence joins TRBV18 and TRBJ2-2, with TRBD1 matching 11 bases. The CDR3 has 16 residues. Germline V gene sequence: CDR1 KGHSH, CDR2 LQKENI. Trimming removed 5 bases from V and 4 bases from J; junction bases left unmatched: 6. The CDR3 DNA is TGTGCCAGCTCAAAGGACAGGGGGCGCAGCACCGGGGAGCTGTTTTTT. Amino acid sequence: CASSKDRGRSTGELFF.

As DNA, the CDR3 is TGCGCCAGCACCCAGGGGCGGGAGCACTATGGCTACACCTTC. Its protein is CASTQGREHYGYTF. The chain has TRBV5-1 and TRBJ1-2; TRBD1 might be the D (6 bases). Trimming shortened V by 6 bases and J by 3 bases, and 15 bases separated the two germline ends. Germline V CDR1 and CDR2: SGHRS, YFSETQ. The CDR3 loop spans 14 amino acids. Full variable domain (rest looked up from reference TRBV5-1 and TRBJ1-2): KAGVTQTPRYLIKTRGQQVTLSCSPISGHRSVSWYQQTPGQGLQFLFEYFSETQRNKGNFPGRFSGRQFSNSRSEMNVSTLELGDSALYLCASTQGREHYGYTFGSGTRLTVV.

The chain joins TRBV3-1 (or the pseudogene TRBV3-2) to TRBJ2-1, with 15 bases aligning to TRBD2. The CDR3 is 15 residues long. With 4 bases clipped from V and 9 bases from J, the junction kept 4 bases outside the gene matches. Germline assignment: CDR1 LGHDT and CDR2 YNNKEL (reference sequence). CDR3 residues: CASSRTSGGAIEQFF. Written as DNA, the CDR3 is TGTGCCAGCAGCCGGACTAGCGGGGGGGCCATTGAGCAGTTCTTC.

The gene calls are TRBV7-2 and TRBJ2-1; 10 nucleotides match TRBD1. Germline lookup yields CDR1 SGHTA and CDR2 FQGNSA. The CDR3 runs to 15 residues. Germline trimming cut 4 bases from V and 3 bases from J; bases unmatched to any gene: 3. CDR3 nucleotides: TGTGCCAGCAGCTATGGACAGGGGGACTACAATGAGCAGTTCTTC. It is translated as CASSYGQGDYNEQFF.